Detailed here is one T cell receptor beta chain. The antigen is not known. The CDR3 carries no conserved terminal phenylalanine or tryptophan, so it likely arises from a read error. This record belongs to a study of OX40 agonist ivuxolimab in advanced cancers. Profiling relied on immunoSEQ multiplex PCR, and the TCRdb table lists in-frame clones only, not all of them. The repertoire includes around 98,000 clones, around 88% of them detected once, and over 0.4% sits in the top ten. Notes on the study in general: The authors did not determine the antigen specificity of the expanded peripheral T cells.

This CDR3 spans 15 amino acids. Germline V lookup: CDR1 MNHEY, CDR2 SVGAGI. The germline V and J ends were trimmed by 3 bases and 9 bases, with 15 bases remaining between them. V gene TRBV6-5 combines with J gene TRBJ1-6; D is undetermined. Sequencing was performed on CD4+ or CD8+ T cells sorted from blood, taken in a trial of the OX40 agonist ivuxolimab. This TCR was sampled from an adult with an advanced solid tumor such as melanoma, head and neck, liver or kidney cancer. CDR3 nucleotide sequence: TGTGCCAGCAGTTATGAGGCACGGACCGGTTCACCCCTCCACCTT. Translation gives CASSYEARTGSPLHL.